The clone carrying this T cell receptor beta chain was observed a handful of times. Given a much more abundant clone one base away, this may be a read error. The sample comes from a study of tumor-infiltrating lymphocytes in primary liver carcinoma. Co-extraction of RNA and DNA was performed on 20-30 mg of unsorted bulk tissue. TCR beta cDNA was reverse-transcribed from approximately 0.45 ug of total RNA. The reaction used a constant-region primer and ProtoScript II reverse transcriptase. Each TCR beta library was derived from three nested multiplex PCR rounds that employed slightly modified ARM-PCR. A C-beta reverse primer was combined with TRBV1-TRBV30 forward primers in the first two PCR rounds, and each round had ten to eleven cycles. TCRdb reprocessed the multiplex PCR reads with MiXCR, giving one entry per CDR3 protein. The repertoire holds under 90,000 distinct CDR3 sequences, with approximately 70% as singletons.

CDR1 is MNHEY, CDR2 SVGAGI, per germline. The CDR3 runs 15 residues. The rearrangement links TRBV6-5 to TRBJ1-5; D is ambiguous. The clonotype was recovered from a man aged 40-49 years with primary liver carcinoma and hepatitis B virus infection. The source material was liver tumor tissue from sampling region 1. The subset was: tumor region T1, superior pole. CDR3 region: CVSSYSIVSNQPQHF. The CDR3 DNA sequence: TGTGTCAGCAGTTACTCGATTGTATCCAATCAGCCCCAGCATTTT.